The next 8 T cell receptor beta chains were all read from a single sample in a study of blood T cell repertoires in COVID-19 (dated by TCRdb to the early 2020s). The library relied on the immunoSEQ multiplex PCR assay. TCRdb took this table from immuneACCESS and kept in-frame rearrangements with V and J called. Such tables lack part of the clones; where checked against another copy, unresolved V genes explain under half of the gap, and the rest is unexplained. This sample comprises more than 100,000 clones, just under 85% of them detected only once. Clones ranked in the top ten supply around 15% of the sample. Sequencing used peripheral blood. These receptor sequences come from a woman aged 50 to 65 with acute or convalescent COVID-19.

The chain uses TRBV6-5 and TRBJ1-2, with D uncertain. V was pared by 0 bases and J by 4 bases, with 6 bases between. Germline CDR1 is MNHEY and CDR2 is SVGAGI. The CDR3 has 13 residues. CDR3 amino acids: CASSYSSRYGYTF. CDR3 in DNA: TGTGCCAGCAGTTACTCATCCCGCTATGGCTACACCTTC.

The V call is TRBV19, the J call TRBJ1-2; possible D gene TRBD1, 6 bases. The germline V gene encodes CDR1 LNHDA and CDR2 SQIVND (reference sequence). The ends were cut back, 1 base at V and 0 bases at J, with 12 bases in the middle. The CDR3 spans 16 residues. CDR3 loop: CASSIGGTPANYGYTF. Here the CDR3 DNA reads TGTGCCAGTAGTATAGGGGGGACACCCGCTAACTATGGCTACACCTTC. Filled out from reference TRBV19 and TRBJ1-2, the complete variable domain reads DGGITQSPKYLFRKEGQNVTLSCEQNLNHDAMYWYRQDPGQGLRLIYYSQIVNDFQKGDIAEGYSVSREKKESFPLTVTSAQKNPTAFYLCASSIGGTPANYGYTFGSGTRLTVV.

The rearrangement links TRBV7-8 to TRBJ2-2; D perhaps matches TRBD2 (6 bases). The CDR3 covers 14 residues. V lost 5 bases to trimming and J lost 1 base, with 8 bases between them. Germline V CDR1 and CDR2: SGHVS, FQNEAQ. CDR3 protein: CASSPGGNTGELFF. As DNA, the CDR3 is TGTGCCAGCAGCCCCGGGGGGAACACCGGGGAGCTGTTTTTT.

The chain uses TRBV24-1 and TRBJ1-2; D possibly corresponds to TRBD1 (6 bases). There are 14 residues in the CDR3. V shed 3 bases and J shed 3 bases, with 10 bases lying between them. In germline, CDR1 is KGHDR, CDR2 SFDVKD. DNA of the CDR3: TGTGCCACCAGTGATCCGGGACAAGACTATGGCTACACCTTC. Its protein is CATSDPGQDYGYTF.

This clone occurred many times. The CDR3 nucleotides read TGTGCCAGCAGCCAGGGACAGGGGAAGACCGGGGAGCTGTTTTTT. Its translation: CASSQGQGKTGELFF. This sequence joins TRBV5-4 and TRBJ2-2; 10 bases fit TRBD1. In germline, CDR1 is SGHNT, CDR2 YYREEE (reference sequence). Germline trimming cut 4 bases from V and 5 bases from J; bases unmatched to any gene: 5. There are 15 residues in the CDR3.

This clone was counted between two and nine times. The CDR3 region has the DNA TGTGCCAGCAGGGGCGATAGTTTGAGCTCACCCCTCCACTTT. Translated, it gives CASRGDSLSSPLHF. The genes are TRBV28 and TRBJ1-6; D gene uncertain. V was clipped by 6 bases and J by 10 bases, with 16 bases between them. The CDR3 is made up of 14 amino acids. CDR1 is MDHEN, CDR2 SYDVKM, per germline.

The chain has TRBV5-1 and TRBJ1-1; no clear D. The CDR3 extends over 14 amino acids. Germline lookup yields CDR1 SGHRS and CDR2 YFSETQ. V lost 2 bases and J lost 3, with 11 bases in between. The DNA of the CDR3 is TGCGCCAGCAGCTTCACACGGGGTTACACTGAAGCTTTCTTT. Amino acid sequence: CASSFTRGYTEAFF.

This clone showed up just a few times. This chain uses TRBV9 with TRBJ1-4; 7 bases match TRBD1. The germline CDR1 and CDR2 sequences are SGDLS and YYNGEE. The CDR3 totals 16 residues. Trimming at V came to 4 bases and at J to 6 bases, leaving 12 bases not matched to a gene. CDR3 residues: CASSLSPTGTDEKLFF. In nucleotides, the CDR3 is TGTGCCAGCAGCCTTTCCCCGACAGGGACGGATGAAAAACTGTTTTTT. Filled out from reference TRBV9 and TRBJ1-4, the complete variable domain reads DSGVTQTPKHLITATGQRVTLRCSPRSGDLSVYWYQQSLDQGLQFLIQYYNGEERAKGNILERFSAQQFPDLHSELNLSSLELGDSALYFCASSLSPTGTDEKLFFGSGTQLSVL.